This TCR beta chain was observed in a study of cytomegalovirus exposure and HLA in healthy donors. Study-level results: Productive status was seen about 87% or about 30% of the time for most TCR beta V segments in an earlier analysis. CMV serostatus alone was available as immune exposure information. Apparent HLA restriction characterized most CMV-associated TCR beta chains in a later analysis. TCR beta V- and J-gene trimming, according to a later analysis, was linked to a missense DCLRE1C variant.

With V trimmed by 0 bases and J by 8 bases, 10 bases remained unmatched. This CDR3 contains 16 residues. Germline V gives CDR1 SGDLS, CDR2 YYNGEE. The sample holds a few counts of this clone. Its antigen is still unknown. The PCR used 60 Vbeta and 13 Jbeta primers. Generated by immunoSEQ multiplex PCR, the TCRdb table keeps only in-frame clones and is missing some. The data contain fewer than 65,000 clones, 60% to 85% of them singletons. The receptor comes from a woman between 40 and 50 years old in good health and CMV-seropositive. Sequencing used PBMCs. The rearrangement uses TRBV9 and TRBJ1-2, with 10 bases identical to TRBD1. CDR3 DNA sequence: TGTGCCAGCAGCGTAGTAATGGGGGGGACAGGGGCAGGCTACACCTTC. This gives the protein CASSVVMGGTGAGYTF.